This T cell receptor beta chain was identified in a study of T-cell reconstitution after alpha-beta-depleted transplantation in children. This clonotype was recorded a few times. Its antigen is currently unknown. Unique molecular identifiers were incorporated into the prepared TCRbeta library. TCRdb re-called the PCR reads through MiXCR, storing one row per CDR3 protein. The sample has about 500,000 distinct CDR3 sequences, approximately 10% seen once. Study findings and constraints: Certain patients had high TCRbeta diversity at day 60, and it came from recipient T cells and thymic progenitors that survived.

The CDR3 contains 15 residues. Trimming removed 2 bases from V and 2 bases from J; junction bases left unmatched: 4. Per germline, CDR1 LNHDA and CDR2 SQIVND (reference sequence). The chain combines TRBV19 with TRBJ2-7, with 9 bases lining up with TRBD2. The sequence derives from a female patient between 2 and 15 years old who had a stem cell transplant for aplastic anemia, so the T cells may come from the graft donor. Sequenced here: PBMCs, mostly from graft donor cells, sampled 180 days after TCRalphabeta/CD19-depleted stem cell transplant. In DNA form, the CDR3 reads TGTGCCAGTAGTATAAGGGCTAGCGGGGCCTACGAGCAGTACGTC. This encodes CASSIRASGAYEQYV.